The rows below give T cell receptor beta chains drawn from one sample of a study of blood T cell repertoires in COVID-19. Repertoires were generated with immunoSEQ multiplex PCR, while TCRdb's copy carries only in-frame clones and drops some. The data show under 200,000 clones, with approximately 82% seen just once and about 5% held by the top ten. The sequencing input was PBMCs or T cells enriched from blood (not recorded which). These receptors originate from an older woman with acute COVID-19. The CDR3 runs from the conserved cysteine through the conserved F or W. Fields, in order: D gene, clone size, V gene, J gene, CDR3 protein, CDR3 DNA. A D gene is named only where the DNA matches it firmly. Rows give clone size only sometimes, using once, few, many, or a class for an expanded clone.

-	-	TRBV24-1	TRBJ2-1	CATDSAIYNEQFF	TGTGCCACCGACTCCGCTATATACAATGAGCAGTTCTTC
TRBD1	-	TRBV7-6	TRBJ2-1	CASSLGTGTGAFNEQFF	TGTGCCAGCAGCCTCGGAACCGGGACAGGGGCTTTCAATGAGCAGTTCTTC
-	-	TRBV7-2	TRBJ1-1	CASSYSWNTEAFF	TGTGCCAGCAGTTATAGTTGGAACACTGAAGCTTTCTTT
TRBD1	few	TRBV27	TRBJ2-7	CASSFSDRDGEQYF	TGTGCCAGCAGCTTCTCGGACAGGGACGGCGAGCAGTACTTC
TRBD1	-	TRBV4-3	TRBJ2-2	CASSPWDRESGELFF	TGCGCCAGCAGCCCATGGGACAGGGAATCCGGGGAGCTGTTTTTT
-	once	TRBV4-2	TRBJ2-2	CASSQVFSGDLNTGELFF	TGTGCCAGCAGCCAAGTCTTTTCGGGAGACTTAAACACCGGGGAGCTGTTTTTT
-	-	TRBV19	TRBJ1-6	CASSLIQGLLNSPLHF	TGTGCCAGTAGTCTTATTCAGGGGTTATTGAATTCACCCCTCCACTTT
-	-	TRBV12-3/TRBV12-4	TRBJ2-3	CASSRVDTQYF	TGTGCCAGCAGTCGTGTGGATACGCAGTATTTT
TRBD2	-	TRBV5-1	TRBJ2-5	CASSLGSLAGYQETQYF	TGCGCCAGCAGCTTGGGGTCGCTAGCGGGGTACCAAGAGACCCAGTACTTC
TRBD2	-	TRBV5-4	TRBJ2-7	CASSPPLLAGVGEQYF	TGTGCCAGCAGCCCCCCGCTACTAGCGGGAGTCGGCGAGCAGTACTTC
-	-	TRBV7-7	TRBJ2-2	CASSPTTANTGELFF	TGTGCCAGCAGCCCTACGACAGCGAACACCGGGGAGCTGTTTTTT
TRBD1	few	TRBV14	TRBJ1-5	CASSLTGGNQPQHF	TGTGCCAGCAGCCTGACAGGGGGCAATCAGCCCCAGCATTTT
-	-	TRBV6-6	TRBJ2-7	CASSYGATTTYEQYF	TGTGCCAGCAGTTACGGGGCAACCACCACCTACGAGCAGTACTTC
-	-	TRBV21-1	TRBJ1-4	CASSTIDRTTNEKLFF	TGTGCCAGCAGCACCATTGACAGAACAACTAATGAAAAACTGTTTTTT
TRBD2	-	TRBV7-6	TRBJ2-7	CASSLEAGGYEQYF	TGTGCCAGCAGCTTAGAAGCGGGAGGGTACGAGCAGTACTTC
-	-	TRBV5-8	TRBJ1-6	CASSHGRGRDSPLHF	TGTGCCAGCAGCCACGGAAGGGGAAGAGATTCACCCCTCCACTTT
-	once	TRBV7-2	TRBJ2-7	CASSFSSYEQYF	TGTGCCAGCAGCTTCTCCTCCTACGAGCAGTACTTC
TRBD1	-	TRBV24-1	TRBJ2-2	CATSDPGTGNTGELFF	TGTGCCACCAGTGACCCCGGGACAGGGAACACCGGGGAGCTGTTTTTT
-	-	TRBV6-2/TRBV6-3	TRBJ2-1	CASSYQGQFF	TGTGCCAGCAGTTATCAGGGTCAGTTCTTC
-	-	TRBV6-5	TRBJ1-2	CASSYVSTGEVNGYTF	TGTGCCAGCAGCTACGTATCCACGGGGGAAGTCAATGGCTACACCTTC
TRBD2	-	TRBV16	TRBJ2-7	CASSQSFLAGEGWDEQYF	TGTGCCAGCAGCCAATCGTTTCTAGCGGGAGAAGGATGGGACGAGCAGTACTTC
-	-	TRBV7-9	TRBJ1-6	CASSTQARNSPLHF	TGTGCCAGCAGCACTCAGGCCCGTAATTCACCCCTCCACTTT
TRBD1	-	TRBV7-2	TRBJ2-7	CASSYSGTDSYEQYF	TGTGCCAGCAGCTATTCCGGGACAGACTCCTACGAGCAGTACTTC
TRBD1	once	TRBV7-6	TRBJ1-2	CASSSYSGTGKGYGYTF	TGTGCCAGCAGCTCCTACTCCGGGACAGGGAAAGGGTATGGCTACACCTTC
-	-	TRBV4-1	TRBJ2-6	CASSDVGAGANVLTF	TGCGCCAGCAGTGATGTTGGAGCTGGGGCCAACGTCCTGACTTTC
-	-	TRBV3-1/TRBV3-2	TRBJ1-2	CASSQGAQGGYTF	TGTGCCAGCAGCCAAGGGGCTCAAGGCGGCTACACCTTC
TRBD2	-	TRBV9	TRBJ2-3	CASSGKAGGHADTQYF	TGTGCCAGCAGTGGCAAAGCGGGGGGGCACGCAGATACGCAGTATTTT
-	once	TRBV6-1	TRBJ1-5	CASSEWQGSNQPQHF	TGTGCCAGCAGTGAATGGCAGGGGAGCAATCAGCCCCAGCATTTT
-	-	TRBV7-2	TRBJ2-2	CASSSYSTGELFF	TGTGCCAGCAGCTCGTACTCGACCGGGGAGCTGTTTTTT
-	-	TRBV18	TRBJ2-7	CASSPPRTTSYEQYF	TGTGCCAGCTCACCACCTCGGACTACCTCCTACGAGCAGTACTTC
-	-	TRBV19	TRBJ1-4	CASSRSAALEKLFF	TGTGCCAGTAGCCGCTCGGCGGCGCTTGAAAAACTGTTTTTT
-	-	TRBV18	TRBJ1-1	CASTSGMNTEAFF	TGTGCCAGCACTTCAGGGATGAACACTGAAGCTTTCTTT
-	-	TRBV10-1	TRBJ2-5	CASSESAGETQYF	TGCGCCAGCAGTGAGTCGGCGGGGGAGACCCAGTACTTC